This T cell receptor (beta chain) was obtained from a study of response to subunit inactivated influenza vaccine. General study findings and limits: Authors proposed each seasonal influenza vaccination draws in few new T cells.

Details on this clonotype: Its antigen is still unknown.

The CDR3 has 18 residues. Germline assignment: CDR1 MNHEY and CDR2 SMNVEV (reference sequence). Trimming left V 7 bases short and J 0 bases short, with 19 bases between. TCRdb ran MiXCR on the RT-PCR reads and lists one entry per CDR3 protein. The sample carries hundreds of thousands of distinct CDR3 sequences, approximately 17% recorded once. The clonotype comes from a man aged 45 to 65 who received an inactivated influenza vaccine. Sequencing was performed on PBMCs from blood, taken around 5 days after vaccination. The chain joins TRBV27 to TRBJ1-6; TRBD1 is a possible D gene (5 bases). CDR3 in DNA: TGTGCCAGCAAAACCCACGGGACCGTTAGCTCCTATAATTCACCCCTCCACTTT. This gives the protein CASKTHGTVSSYNSPLHF.